This TCR beta chain originates from a study of control samples from healthy donors and cancer patients. Libraries were prepared by immunoSEQ multiplex PCR; TCRdb keeps only in-frame clonotypes and omits some of them. The profile shows 110,000 to 150,000 clones, approximately 92% of them singletons. The CDR3 contains 15 residues. Germline values: CDR1 LNHDA, CDR2 SQIVND (reference sequence). Trimming shortened V by 3 bases and J by 8 bases, and 19 bases separated the two germline ends. This sequence was found in a man aged 25 to 40 in good health. Sequencing input: blood. This rearrangement joins TRBV19 to TRBJ1-2; no definite D call. CDR3 bases: TGTGCCAGTAGTATCGGCTACTTTACGATGGGCGGCTACACCTTC. Amino acid sequence: CASSIGYFTMGGYTF.